Below are 31 T cell receptor beta chains sequenced from a single sample in a study of T-cell reconstitution after alpha-beta-depleted transplantation in children. Researchers prepared the TCRbeta library using unique molecular identifiers, the study reports. From the PCR reads, TCRdb called clonotypes with MiXCR, one entry per CDR3 protein. The sample has hundreds of thousands of distinct CDR3 sequences, 15% to 20% seen once; the top ten hold approximately 28%. The starting material was PBMCs, mostly from graft donor cells, obtained 360 days after TCRalphabeta/CD19-depleted stem cell transplant. Receptors were obtained from a boy younger than two who had a stem cell transplant for Wiskott-Aldrich syndrome, so the T cells may come from the graft donor.

This clonotype showed up many times. The chain couples TRBV12-3 or TRBV12-4 to TRBJ1-5, with TRBD1 matching 8 bases. The CDR3 sequence is 14 residues long. V lost 6 bases and J lost 2; bases outside the gene matches: 3. The CDR3, as DNA: TGTGCCAGCAGGAAGACAGGGGGCAATCAGCCCCAGCATTTT. This codes for CASRKTGGNQPQHF.

This clonotype was picked up many times. The chain recombines TRBV10-3 with TRBJ2-4, with no clear D. The CDR3 is 15 amino acids. Germline lookup yields CDR1 ENHRY and CDR2 SYGVKD. V lost 4 bases and J 0 bases, leaving 10 bases between the germline ends. The DNA of the CDR3 is TGTGCCATCAGTGCGTCAGACGTAGCCAAAAACATTCAGTACTTC. Its protein product is CAISASDVAKNIQYF.

In its sample, this clonotype was seen a few times. CDR3 sequence: CSARRGRTGELFF. DNA of the CDR3: TGCAGTGCTAGGAGGGGGCGGACCGGGGAGCTGTTTTTT. The chain joins TRBV20-1 to TRBJ2-2; 7 bases fit TRBD1. The CDR3 has 13 residues. Per germline, CDR1 DFQATT and CDR2 SNEGSKA (reference sequence). The V segment lost 3 bases and the J segment 5 bases; nucleotides outside the gene matches: 3.

To note about this clonotype: One base away lies a much larger clone, so this may be a sequencing read error. The gene calls are TRBV20-1 and TRBJ1-5, with D unclear. CDR3 length: 15 amino acids. Trimming removed 0 bases from V and 8 bases from J, with 17 bases in between. Germline V gives CDR1 DFQATT, CDR2 SNEGSKA (reference sequence). The CDR3 here is CSARDPGTHNKPQHF. The CDR3 DNA is TGCAGTGCTAGAGATCCCGGCACTCATAATAAGCCCCAGCATTTT.

The chain carries TRBV20-1 and TRBJ2-3; 9 nucleotides agree with TRBD1. With V trimmed by 5 bases and J by 4 bases, 7 bases remained unmatched. Germline V lookup: CDR1 DFQATT, CDR2 SNEGSKA (reference sequence). The CDR3 loop spans 14 amino acids. The DNA of the CDR3 is TGCAGTGCTCCCACAGGGGGCACGCCAGATACGCAGTATTTT. Translation gives CSAPTGGTPDTQYF.

This clonotype was seen more than once but under ten times. The chain recombines TRBV10-3 with TRBJ1-5; D not resolved. Trimming removed 3 bases at V and 0 bases at J, with 6 bases between. Germline values: CDR1 ENHRY, CDR2 SYGVKD. The CDR3 covers 14 residues. The CDR3 DNA is TGTGCCATCAGTGACAGCAATAGCAATCAGCCCCAGCATTTT. Its protein product is CAISDSNSNQPQHF.

This clonotype has a handful of counts. J is TRBJ2-5 and V is TRBV6-1, with a possible D match to TRBD1 (5 bases). The CDR3 runs to 14 residues. Trimming removed 7 bases at V and 7 bases at J, with 19 bases between. Germline-derived CDR1 and CDR2 are MNHNS and SASEGT. Here the CDR3 reads CASKMLRSTGTQYF. The CDR3, as DNA: TGTGCCAGCAAGATGTTGCGCTCCACAGGGACCCAGTACTTC.

This clonotype was seen a few times. V and J are TRBV25-1 and TRBJ2-1; 13 positions agree with TRBD2. After removal of 3 bases from V and 3 bases from J, the junction contained 8 bases not matched to a gene. The CDR3 is 18 amino acids. Per the germline V gene, CDR1 is MGHDK and CDR2 is SYGVNS. The CDR3, as DNA: TGTGCCAGCAGTGAGGGACTAGCGGGATGGTCCCTCTACAATGAGCAGTTCTTC. This translates into CASSEGLAGWSLYNEQFF.

The chain is built from TRBV2 and TRBJ2-7, with no clear D. The CDR3 totals 15 residues. The germline CDR1 and CDR2 sequences are SNHLY and FYNNEI. V gave up 6 bases and J gave up 1 base, with 16 bases separating them. This CDR3 reads CASRLRRLVSYEQYF. The CDR3 nucleotides are TGTGCCAGCAGATTACGACGGCTCGTTTCCTACGAGCAGTACTTC. The full variable domain, its missing parts supplied by reference TRBV2 and TRBJ2-7, is EPEVTQTPSHQVTQMGQEVILRCVPISNHLYFYWYRQILGQKVEFLVSFYNNEISEKSEIFDDQFSVERPDGSNFTLKIRSTKLEDSAMYFCASRLRRLVSYEQYFGPGTRLTVT.

This clonotype was counted between two and nine times. The chain uses TRBV10-3 and TRBJ2-7, with TRBD1 matching over 8 bases. This CDR3 has 15 residues. Looked up from germline, CDR1 is ENHRY and CDR2 is SYGVKD. The V segment lost 7 bases and the J segment 2 bases; nucleotides outside the gene matches: 10. For the CDR3, the DNA is TGTGCCATCACCACCGGACAGGGAGGTGCCTACGAGCAGTACTTC. It codes for CAITTGQGGAYEQYF.

This clonotype was found many times. The chain employs TRBV5-8 and TRBJ2-7; D not resolved. V was trimmed by 2 bases and J by 3 bases, leaving 6 bases between them. CDR1 and CDR2 from the germline V gene are SGHTS and YDEGEE. This CDR3 region has 12 residues. In DNA form, the CDR3 reads TGTGCCAGCAGCTTCGACAACTACGAGCAGTACTTC. Translation: CASSFDNYEQYF.

The chain couples TRBV11-1 to TRBJ2-2, with a possible D match to TRBD1 (6 bases). CDR3 size: 18 residues. V lost 3 bases, J lost 0 bases, and 17 bases lay in between. Germline loops: CDR1 SGHAT, CDR2 FQDESV (reference sequence). CDR3: CASSLEVGTKANTGELFF. CDR3 coding DNA: TGTGCCAGCAGCTTGGAAGTCGGGACAAAAGCGAACACCGGGGAGCTGTTTTTT.

J is TRBJ2-3 and V is TRBV13; a weak D match, TRBD2 (6 bases). Germline CDR1 PRHDT, CDR2 FYEKMQ (reference sequence). The CDR3 runs 17 residues. V lost 3 bases and J lost 11, with 27 bases in between. CDR3 sequence reads: CASSFFPGGTAPPGQYF. Here the CDR3 DNA reads TGTGCCAGCAGCTTTTTCCCCGGCGGGACTGCACCTCCGGGGCAGTATTTT.

CDR3 loop: CASRGLAGMGTDTQYF. The CDR3 DNA sequence: TGTGCCAGCCGGGGACTAGCGGGAATGGGCACAGATACGCAGTATTTT. The V gene is TRBV12-3 or TRBV12-4, the J gene TRBJ2-3; 13 nucleotides agree with TRBD2. Germline trimming cut 8 bases from V and 1 base from J; bases unmatched to any gene: 6. The CDR3 length is 16 residues.

CDR3 sequence: CASSPLASTGELFF. In DNA form, the CDR3 reads TGTGCCAGCAGTCCCCTAGCTTCTACCGGGGAGCTGTTTTTT. J is TRBJ2-2 and V is TRBV12-3 or TRBV12-4; TRBD2 might be the D (5 bases). With 5 bases removed from V and 5 bases from J, the gap between germline ends came to 12 bases. The CDR3 spans 14 residues.

This clonotype came up a few times. V and J are TRBV4-1 and TRBJ2-4; D unresolved. The CDR3 has 19 amino acids. In germline, CDR1 is MGHRA, CDR2 YSYEKL. V was clipped by 0 bases and J by 0 bases, with 18 bases between them. The DNA of the CDR3 is TGCGCCAGCAGCCAAGAAAGAGGATTTAGCACCTTAGCCAAAAACATTCAGTACTTC. Amino acid sequence: CASSQERGFSTLAKNIQYF.

V gene TRBV5-1 combines with J gene TRBJ1-2, with D unresolved. Trimming removed 0 bases at V and 8 bases at J, with 8 bases between. There are 12 residues in the CDR3. Germline CDR1 and CDR2: SGHRS and YFSETQ. Written as DNA, the CDR3 is TGCGCCAGCAGCTTGGCCGTTGGGGGCTACACCTTC. It translates to CASSLAVGGYTF.

This clonotype occurred a few times. The V and J genes are TRBV5-1 and TRBJ2-5; 8 bases map to TRBD1. The CDR3 is made up of 15 amino acids. Germline-derived CDR1 and CDR2 are SGHRS and YFSETQ. With V trimmed by 2 bases and J by 1 base, 4 bases remained unmatched. The CDR3 loop reads CASSFPDRVQETQYF. The CDR3 coding sequence is TGCGCCAGCAGCTTTCCGGACAGGGTCCAAGAGACCCAGTACTTC.

The rearrangement joins TRBV12-3 or TRBV12-4 to TRBJ2-5, with 7 bases identical to TRBD1. This CDR3 comprises 14 residues. Losses at the gene ends were 8 bases for V and 4 bases for J; bases not matched to a gene: 10. CDR3 region: CASSYRGLGETQYF. The CDR3 coding sequence is TGTGCCAGCTCTTACAGGGGCCTCGGAGAGACCCAGTACTTC.

This clonotype was observed a few times. The gene calls are TRBV4-3 and TRBJ2-1, with 15 positions matching TRBD2. Unmatched junction bases numbered 7, after V lost 0 bases and J lost 7 bases. This CDR3 region has 18 residues. CDR1 and CDR2 from the germline V gene are LGHNA and YSLEER. The CDR3 loop is CASSQDAGTSGRRNEQFF. For the CDR3, the DNA is TGCGCCAGCAGCCAAGATGCCGGGACTAGCGGGAGGCGGAATGAGCAGTTCTTC.

The J gene is TRBJ2-3, the V gene TRBV20-1; D gene unclear. V was trimmed by 3 bases and J by 4 bases, leaving 14 bases between them. The V gene's germline CDR1 is DFQATT and CDR2 SNEGSKA (reference sequence). This CDR3 is built from 14 residues. DNA for the CDR3: TGCAGTGCTAGCCCCGGGTCTTACTCAGATACGCAGTATTTT. Its protein product is CSASPGSYSDTQYF.

V gene TRBV2 combines with J gene TRBJ2-6; TRBD1 aligns across 11 bases. Trimming took 6 bases from V and 1 from J; bases not matched to a gene: 11. CDR3 length equals 19 residues. CDR1 and CDR2 (germline): SNHLY, FYNNEI. The chain's CDR3 is CASSRRTGGRSSGANVLTF. In DNA form, the CDR3 reads TGTGCCAGCAGCCGAAGGACAGGGGGCAGGTCATCTGGGGCCAACGTCCTGACTTTC.

This chain connects TRBV18 to TRBJ2-2, with a possible D match to TRBD2 (6 bases). The CDR3 contains 15 residues. Trimming left V 2 bases short and J 4 bases short, with 11 bases between. Looked up from germline, CDR1 is KGHSH and CDR2 is LQKENI. The CDR3 region is CASSPSGTFTGELFF. Here the CDR3 DNA reads TGTGCCAGCTCACCATCCGGGACTTTCACCGGGGAGCTGTTTTTT.

A few counts support this clonotype. The chain has TRBV20-1 and TRBJ2-7, with D unclear. This CDR3 contains 12 residues. The germline CDR1 and CDR2 sequences are DFQATT and SNEGSKA (reference sequence). Between the trimmed V and J ends, which lost 5 bases and 3 bases, there was a span of 11 bases. CDR3 sequence (DNA): TGCAGTGCTGGACCCGACTTCTACGAGCAGTACTTC. Its translation is CSAGPDFYEQYF.

This clonotype has only a few counts. V usage is TRBV14 and J usage is TRBJ2-1, with a possible D match to TRBD2 (6 bases). This CDR3 region has 13 residues. The germline V gene has CDR1 SGHDN and CDR2 FVKESK. V was cut by 1 base and J by 9 bases, with 10 bases left in between. For the CDR3, the DNA is TGTGCCAGCAGCCAAGTCAGGCGGGGTGAGCAGTTCTTC. Amino acid sequence: CASSQVRRGEQFF.

CDR3 residues: CASSQDWGLTNEKLFF. CDR3 coding DNA: TGCGCCAGCAGCCAAGATTGGGGACTAACTAATGAAAAACTGTTTTTT. This rearrangement joins TRBV4-3 to TRBJ1-4; possible D gene TRBD1, 5 bases. V was shortened by 0 bases and J by 1 base, with 9 bases between the two germline ends. The CDR3 is 16 amino acids. Germline loops: CDR1 LGHNA, CDR2 YSLEER.

This clonotype has ten or more counts. This sequence joins TRBV20-1 and TRBJ2-2; 9 bases are shared with TRBD2. V lost 6 bases to trimming and J lost 7 bases; unmatched junction nucleotides: 12. The CDR3 runs 15 residues. Looked up from germline, CDR1 is DFQATT and CDR2 is SNEGSKA (reference sequence). CDR3 DNA: TGCAGTGCCCATCGTAGCGGGGGACGAGGCGGGGAGCTGTTTTTT. This translates into CSAHRSGGRGGELFF.

The chain couples TRBV4-1 to TRBJ2-3, with D hard to call. Germline CDR1 is MGHRA and CDR2 is YSYEKL. Trimming removed 4 bases at V and 2 bases at J, with 7 bases between. The CDR3 is made up of 13 amino acids. The CDR3 sequence is CASSPKPTDTQYF. In DNA, the CDR3 is TGCGCCAGCAGCCCCAAGCCCACAGATACGCAGTATTTT.

This clonotype was found a few times. The V and J genes are TRBV20-1 and TRBJ2-7, with TRBD2 matching 7 bases. J was trimmed by 1 base and V by 1 base; bases with no gene match: 7. CDR3 length equals 15 residues. Looked up from germline, CDR1 is DFQATT and CDR2 is SNEGSKA (reference sequence). In DNA form, the CDR3 reads TGCAGTGCTAGAGGAATCGGGACTAAATCCTACGAGCAGTACTTC. Its translation is CSARGIGTKSYEQYF.

The chain employs TRBV12-3 or TRBV12-4 and TRBJ2-7; 8 positions match TRBD1. The V gene end was trimmed by 4 bases and the J gene end by 2 bases; junction bases not matched to a gene: 4. This CDR3 region has 14 residues. The CDR3 spells CASSSGQAAYEQYF. CDR3 sequence (DNA): TGTGCCAGCAGTTCGGGACAGGCAGCCTACGAGCAGTACTTC.

The rearrangement uses TRBV7-9 and TRBJ2-7, with 11 bases fitting TRBD2. The V gene end was trimmed by 2 bases and the J gene end by 1 base; junction bases not matched to a gene: 7. The CDR3 spans 17 residues. Germline V gene data show CDR1 as SEHNR and CDR2 as FQNEAQ (reference sequence). DNA for the CDR3: TGTGCCAGCAGCTTATTCTTCGGGACTAGCGGTTCCTACGAGCAGTACTTC. The encoded protein is CASSLFFGTSGSYEQYF.